This TCR beta chain was captured by sequencing in a study of shared clonotypes between healthy human individuals. Trimming cost V 4 bases and J 0 bases, with 16 bases left between them. The V gene's germline CDR1 is MNHEY and CDR2 SMNVEV (reference sequence). The CDR3 has 17 residues. This clone was seen a single time. Data came from immunoSEQ multiplex PCR; TCRdb stores just in-frame clones and leaves some out. The sample has roughly 700,000 clones; roughly 70% are singletons. The sequenced material came from memory CD4+ T cells sorted from blood. Documented subset: CD45RA-negative fraction. This TCR was sampled from a woman in her twenties or thirties in good health. V is TRBV27 and J is TRBJ2-1, with D perhaps being TRBD1 or TRBD2 (5 bases each). CDR3 sequence (DNA): TGTGCCAGCAGTTCACGGGGCCAATCCTTCTCCTACAATGAGCAGTTCTTC. Its translation is CASSSRGQSFSYNEQFF.